This T cell receptor beta chain was obtained from a study of breast tumors, draining lymph nodes, adjacent tissues. Study-wide results and limits: The lymph node origin of tumor T cells was framed as consistent with a hypothesis, not demonstrated. Luminal-like breast cancer showed significantly greater tumor-nontumor repertoire similarity than basal-like breast cancer did.

Samples came from axillary lymph nodes draining the breast cancer. J gave up 7 bases and V 10 bases, and 12 bases lay outside the gene matches. The CDR3 covers 16 residues. CDR1 and CDR2 (germline): SGHAT, FQNNGV. TCRdb reprocessed the multiplex PCR reads with MiXCR, giving one entry per CDR3 protein. The sample lists hundreds of thousands of distinct CDR3 sequences, less than 40% occurring once. This clonotype was seen repeatedly, ten times or more. The antigen remains undetermined. The genes are TRBV11-2 and TRBJ2-1, with 14 bases aligning to TRBD2. The clonotype was recovered from a female donor with breast cancer. Some clones in this sample may be carry-over from other donors' samples. Material: axillary lymph node tissue. CDR3 region: CATEPRTSGRRNEQFF. The CDR3 DNA is TGTGCCACCGAACCACGGACTAGCGGGAGGCGGAATGAGCAGTTCTTC.